These T cell receptor beta chains were read from a single sample in a study of blood T cell repertoires in COVID-19. TCRdb's copy holds only in-frame clones and misses some; the assay was immunoSEQ multiplex PCR. The sample shows about 670,000 clones, about nine tenths of them seen only once. Specimen: peripheral blood. These receptors were taken from a woman under 30 with acute or convalescent COVID-19. The CDR3 runs from the conserved cysteine through the conserved F or W. Fields, in order: V gene, J gene, CDR3 length, D gene, CDR3 protein, CDR3 DNA. D genes are given only for firm matches.

TRBV3-1/TRBV3-2	TRBJ2-5	15	TRBD2	CASSLIERGQETQYF	TGTGCCAGCAGCCTAATTGAGCGGGGGCAAGAGACCCAGTACTTC
TRBV4-1	TRBJ2-1	16	TRBD2	CASSLQFGLAANEQFF	TGCGCCAGCAGCCTACAATTTGGACTAGCGGCGAATGAGCAGTTCTTC
TRBV18	TRBJ1-2	14	TRBD1	CASSDQGGDYGYTF	TGTGCCAGCTCAGACCAGGGGGGCGACTATGGCTACACCTTC
TRBV20-1	TRBJ1-1	14	.	CSASQEVWDTEAFF	TGCAGTGCTAGTCAGGAGGTCTGGGACACTGAAGCTTTCTTT
TRBV24-1	TRBJ1-2	12	TRBD1	CATRDRGNGYTF	TGTGCCACCAGGGACAGGGGGAATGGCTACACCTTC
TRBV9	TRBJ1-2	10	.	CASGQYGYTF	TGTGCCAGTGGACAGTATGGCTACACCTTC
TRBV27	TRBJ2-7	15	.	CASSLSSTLTYEQYF	TGTGCCAGCAGTTTATCGTCGACACTTACCTACGAGCAGTACTTC
TRBV6-5	TRBJ2-7	14	.	CASKMAGSSYEQYF	TGTGCCAGCAAAATGGCGGGGTCCTCCTACGAGCAGTACTTC
TRBV20-1	TRBJ1-1	13	.	CSASAGLYTEAFF	TGCAGTGCTAGTGCGGGTCTGTACACTGAAGCTTTCTTT
TRBV12-3/TRBV12-4	TRBJ1-5	13	.	CASSLKQGQPQHF	TGTGCCAGCAGTTTAAAACAGGGACAGCCCCAGCATTTT
TRBV7-3	TRBJ2-1	12	.	CASSSWGDEQFF	TGTGCCAGCAGCTCCTGGGGCGATGAGCAGTTCTTC
TRBV29-1	TRBJ2-7	13	.	CSVWTADNYEQYF	TGCAGCGTTTGGACAGCGGATAACTACGAGCAGTACTTC
TRBV5-1	TRBJ1-6	15	.	CASSQAQSNNSPLHF	TGCGCCAGCAGCCAGGCACAGAGCAATAATTCACCCCTCCACTTT
TRBV9	TRBJ2-2	14	.	CASSGTANTGELFF	TGTGCCAGCAGCGGGACAGCGAACACCGGGGAGCTGTTTTTT
TRBV13	TRBJ2-7	15	.	CASSLGPGGKDEQYF	TGTGCCAGCAGCCTGGGGCCGGGTGGAAAGGACGAGCAGTACTTC
TRBV5-1	TRBJ1-4	14	.	CASSLQGYNEKLFF	TGCGCCAGCAGCTTACAGGGATATAATGAAAAACTGTTTTTT
TRBV24-1	TRBJ2-1	13	.	CATSDLSGLEQFF	TGTGCCACCAGTGATTTGTCGGGTCTAGAGCAGTTCTTC